This TCR beta chain was profiled in a study of T cells in narcolepsy. As concerns this clone: Its matching antigen is unknown.

Germline V lookup: CDR1 SGHNT, CDR2 YYREEE (reference sequence). The CDR3 covers 14 residues. V shed 1 base and J shed 6 bases, with 12 bases lying between them. Points from the study as a whole: Reportedly, autoreactive clonotypes were serially detected in patients' blood but not controls'.

TCRdb's table, derived via immunoSEQ multiplex PCR, lists solely in-frame clones and lacks some. The sample consists of 35,000 to 40,000 clones, approximately 85% of them appearing once. This sequence was found in a human donor with narcolepsy. Specimen: CD45RA- memory CD4+ T cells from PBMCs. This chain uses TRBV5-4 with TRBJ2-3; D uncertain. The CDR3 coding sequence is TGTGCCAGCAGCTTGCCCAAACCCTTGGATACGCAGTATTTT. It translates to CASSLPKPLDTQYF.